This T cell receptor (beta chain) stems from a study of control samples from healthy donors and cancer patients. The V end was cut by 1 base, the J end by 2 bases, with 9 bases between. Germline-derived CDR1 and CDR2 are SEHNR and FQNEAQ (reference sequence). This CDR3 is 14 amino acids long. Some clones are missing from TCRdb's copy, which holds only in-frame ones; the method was immunoSEQ multiplex PCR. The sample has roughly 73,000 clones, 80% to 95% seen once; the top ten hold 5.5% to 6.5%. The specimen was blood. The chain carries TRBV7-9 and TRBJ2-7; D unclear. The clonotype comes from a woman in her sixties or seventies in good health. The CDR3 here is CASSLGNGAYEQYF. DNA for the CDR3: TGTGCCAGCAGCTTAGGGAACGGAGCCTACGAGCAGTACTTC. The full variable domain, its missing parts supplied by reference TRBV7-9 and TRBJ2-7, is DTGVSQNPRHKITKRGQNVTFRCDPISEHNRLYWYRQTLGQGPEFLTYFQNEAQLEKSRLLSDRFSAERPKGSFSTLEIQRTEQGDSAMYLCASSLGNGAYEQYFGPGTRLTVT.